These 23 T cell receptor beta chains originate from one sample sequenced in a study of cytomegalovirus exposure and HLA in healthy donors (dated 2017 in TCRdb). Library preparation employed the immunoSEQ multiplex PCR assay. For the multiplex PCR, a mixture combining 60 forward primers for TCR Vbeta segments and 13 reverse primers for TCR Jbeta segments was used. The table comes from immuneACCESS by way of TCRdb, which keeps in-frame sequences with V and J called. Part of the clones is missing from these tables; in studies checked, under half for an unresolved V gene and the rest for unknown reasons. The sample table records 170,000 or so clones; 65% to 85% of these occur just once. Roughly 3% of the sample is taken by the ten largest. What was sequenced was PBMCs. The source of these receptors is a woman between 45 and 60 years old in good health and CMV-seropositive.

The chain joins TRBV5-6 to TRBJ2-2, with 9 bases identical to TRBD1. V lost 4 bases and J lost 0; bases outside the gene matches: 4. Germline loops: CDR1 SGHDT, CDR2 YYEEEE. CDR3 size: 16 residues. CDR3 amino acids: CASSGQGTPNTGELFF. The CDR3 DNA is TGTGCCAGCAGCGGACAGGGGACCCCGAACACCGGGGAGCTGTTTTTT.

Points on this clone: Other DNA sequences in this specimen translate into the identical CDR3. The rearrangement uses TRBV6-5 and TRBJ1-5; 8 bases map to TRBD1. The trim removed 5 bases at V and 1 base at J, leaving 4 bases unmatched. The CDR3 is 15 residues long. Germline CDR1 MNHEY, CDR2 SVGAGI. In DNA, the CDR3 is TGTGCCAGCAGTCTCGGACAGGGAAGCAATCAGCCCCAGCATTTT. As protein: CASSLGQGSNQPQHF.

Turning to this clone: The same CDR3 arises from other DNA sequences in this sample as well. V usage is TRBV9 and J usage is TRBJ2-5, with TRBD2 matching over 7 bases. The CDR3 covers 17 residues. Germline CDR1 and CDR2: SGDLS and YYNGEE. The junction had 8 bases not matched to a gene; V was cut back by 0 bases and J by 0 bases. CDR3 residues: CASSVGASGGYQETQYF. CDR3 DNA sequence: TGTGCCAGCAGCGTAGGTGCTAGCGGAGGGTACCAAGAGACCCAGTACTTC.

The chain uses TRBV2 and TRBJ1-5, with TRBD1 matching 8 bases. Looked up from germline, CDR1 is SNHLY and CDR2 is FYNNEI. V dropped 3 bases and J dropped 4; count of bases not matched to a gene: 5. CDR3 size: 15 residues. CDR3 bases: TGTGCCAGCAGTGAGGACAGGGTAGGGAATCAGCCCCAGCATTTT. Translation gives CASSEDRVGNQPQHF. The whole variable domain, remainder taken from reference TRBV2 and TRBJ1-5, is EPEVTQTPSHQVTQMGQEVILRCVPISNHLYFYWYRQILGQKVEFLVSFYNNEISEKSEIFDDQFSVERPDGSNFTLKIRSTKLEDSAMYFCASSEDRVGNQPQHFGDGTRLSIL.

The V call is TRBV2, the J call TRBJ1-1; 11 bases align to TRBD1. The CDR3 is 16 amino acids. The V gene's germline CDR1 is SNHLY and CDR2 FYNNEI. V trimming: 4 bases; J trimming: 4 bases; junction bases outside the gene matches: 8. The CDR3 region is CASSVRAGQGVTEAFF. CDR3 nucleotide sequence: TGTGCCAGCAGTGTTAGGGCGGGACAGGGGGTCACTGAAGCTTTCTTT. The whole variable domain, remainder taken from reference TRBV2 and TRBJ1-1, is EPEVTQTPSHQVTQMGQEVILRCVPISNHLYFYWYRQILGQKVEFLVSFYNNEISEKSEIFDDQFSVERPDGSNFTLKIRSTKLEDSAMYFCASSVRAGQGVTEAFFGQGTRLTVV.

This clone was recorded once. The chain is built from TRBV7-9 and TRBJ1-1; D uncertain. The CDR3 totals 15 residues. Trimming took 5 bases from V and 8 from J, leaving 21 bases between them. Germline-derived CDR1 and CDR2 are SEHNR and FQNEAQ (reference sequence). The CDR3 loop reads CASSPTNVIGEEAFF. The CDR3 nucleotides are TGTGCCAGCAGCCCTACGAACGTGATCGGGGAGGAAGCTTTCTTT.

CDR3 sequence: CASSPFRGCAKNIQYF. For the CDR3, the DNA is TGTGCCAGCAGCCCCTTTAGAGGTTGTGCCAAAAACATTCAGTACTTC. The chain recombines TRBV6-7 with TRBJ2-4; unclear D gene. TRBV6-7 is labeled an ORF, and its function is uncertain. This CDR3 spans 16 amino acids. V was shortened by 6 bases and J by 1 base, with 16 bases between the two germline ends.

As for this clone: One junction end disagrees with the germline gene, perhaps due to a read error. This rearrangement joins TRBV2 to TRBJ2-6; D perhaps matches TRBD1 (5 bases). Looked up from germline, CDR1 is SNHLY and CDR2 is FYNNEI. This CDR3 is 14 amino acids long. CDR3 DNA sequence: TGTGCCAGCAGTACAGACTCTGGGGCCAACGGCCTGACTTTC. Its translation is CASSTDSGANGLTF. Looking up the rest from reference TRBV2 and TRBJ2-6 gives the full variable domain: EPEVTQTPSHQVTQMGQEVILRCVPISNHLYFYWYRQILGQKVEFLVSFYNNEISEKSEIFDDQFSVERPDGSNFTLKIRSTKLEDSAMYFCASSTDSGANGLTFGAGSRLTVL.

This clone was seen only a few times. V and J are TRBV4-3 and TRBJ1-6, with D perhaps matching TRBD1 (5 bases). This CDR3 is 15 amino acids long. The germline CDR1 and CDR2 sequences are LGHNA and YSLEER. The V end was cut by 1 base, the J end by 7 bases, with 11 bases between. Written as DNA, the CDR3 is TGCGCCAGCAGCCAAGTCAGGGCTGGGAATTCACCCCTCCACTTT. Its protein product is CASSQVRAGNSPLHF.

The J gene is TRBJ2-5, the V gene TRBV5-6; 8 nucleotides match TRBD2. The CDR3 has 15 residues. Germline CDR1 is SGHDT and CDR2 is YYEEEE. Unmatched junction bases numbered 4, after V lost 0 bases and J lost 3 bases. The CDR3, as DNA: TGTGCCAGCAGCTTGGCCGGTAGCGGGGAAGAGACCCAGTACTTC. As protein: CASSLAGSGEETQYF.

This clone showed up just once. The J gene is TRBJ1-2, the V gene TRBV30; tentatively, D is TRBD1 (6 bases). V lost 2 bases to trimming and J lost 5 bases, with 9 bases between them. Germline-derived CDR1 and CDR2 are GTSNPN and SVGIG (reference sequence). The CDR3 has 12 amino acids. Here the CDR3 DNA reads TGTGCCTGGAGTCTCCAGGGGTATGGCTACACCTTC. This codes for CAWSLQGYGYTF.

The J gene is TRBJ1-1, the V gene TRBV18; D gene uncertain. Germline assignment: CDR1 KGHSH and CDR2 LQKENI. There are 14 residues in the CDR3. The V gene lost 2 bases and the J gene lost 7 bases, with 14 bases spanning the gap. CDR3 nucleotide sequence: TGTGCCAGCTCACCAGGAATCGGACGGGGTGAAGCTTTCTTT. It yields the protein CASSPGIGRGEAFF.

The gene calls are TRBV30 and TRBJ1-1; D is unclear. The CDR3 runs 13 residues. From germline, CDR1 is GTSNPN and CDR2 SVGIG (reference sequence). Trimming removed 1 base at V and 5 bases at J, with 11 bases between. The DNA of the CDR3 is TGTGCCTGGAGTGGACTACAAGGAACTGAAGCTTTCTTT. Amino acid sequence: CAWSGLQGTEAFF.

The chain joins TRBV19 to TRBJ1-2; TRBD1 matches 9 bases. The CDR3 length is 16 residues. J gave up 2 bases and V 5 bases, and 9 bases lay outside the gene matches. The germline gives CDR1 LNHDA, CDR2 SQIVND (reference sequence). In nucleotides, the CDR3 is TGTGCCAGTAGTGCCTTACAGGGGGCGGGAAACTATGGCTACACCTTC. It codes for CASSALQGAGNYGYTF.

This chain joins TRBV10-3 and TRBJ1-2; tentatively, D is TRBD1 (5 bases). The germline V gene encodes CDR1 ENHRY and CDR2 SYGVKD. This CDR3 contains 13 residues. V shed 5 bases and J shed 4 bases, with 11 bases lying between them. Here the CDR3 DNA reads TGTGCCATCAGTCCCGAGCAGGGCTATGGCTACACCTTC. Translating it yields CAISPEQGYGYTF.

The CDR3 nucleotides read TGTGCCAGCAGCCAAACGACAGGGGTCGAGCAGTACTTC. Translation gives CASSQTTGVEQYF. The chain links TRBV9 to TRBJ2-7, with 8 bases that match TRBD1. Germline V gene data show CDR1 as SGDLS and CDR2 as YYNGEE. The CDR3 length is 13 residues. V dropped 4 bases and J dropped 6; count of bases not matched to a gene: 6.

The table lists this clone with a count of one. The V and J genes are TRBV29-1 and TRBJ2-3; unclear D gene. CDR1 is SQVTM, CDR2 ANQGSEA, per germline. V lost 4 bases, J lost 0 bases, and 8 bases lay in between. The CDR3 contains 13 residues. The CDR3 region is CSVAAVSTDTQYF. CDR3 in DNA: TGCAGCGTTGCGGCGGTGAGCACAGATACGCAGTATTTT.

The chain joins TRBV19 to TRBJ1-2; the match to TRBD1 covers 7 bases. CDR1 and CDR2 from the germline V gene are LNHDA and SQIVND (reference sequence). V was pared by 5 bases and J by 2 bases, with 5 bases of the junction left unmatched. The CDR3 runs 14 residues. The CDR3 here is CASSATGRNYGYTF. In DNA form, the CDR3 reads TGTGCCAGTAGTGCGACAGGGCGAAACTATGGCTACACCTTC.

V usage is TRBV29-1 and J usage is TRBJ1-2, with D perhaps matching TRBD1 (5 bases). Germline V gene sequence: CDR1 SQVTM, CDR2 ANQGSEA. V was pared by 3 bases and J by 6 bases, with 11 bases between. This CDR3 has 12 amino acids. CDR3 protein: CSVESQGHGYTF. Here the CDR3 DNA reads TGCAGCGTTGAGTCCCAGGGCCATGGCTACACCTTC. Using reference TRBV29-1 and TRBJ1-2 for the parts outside the CDR3, the full variable domain is SAVISQKPSRDICQRGTSLTIQCQVDSQVTMMFWYRQQPGQSLTLIATANQGSEATYESGFVIDKFPISRPNLTFSTLTVSNMSPEDSSIYLCSVESQGHGYTFGSGTRLTVV.

The CDR3 loop is CASSDSGRAGANVLTF. Here the CDR3 DNA reads TGTGCCAGCAGTGACTCGGGGAGGGCTGGGGCCAACGTCCTGACTTTC. The chain has TRBV6-4 and TRBJ2-6, with 7 nucleotides matching TRBD2. The V gene's germline CDR1 is MRHNA and CDR2 SNTAGT. Germline trimming cut 0 bases from V and 2 bases from J; bases unmatched to any gene: 1. The CDR3 consists of 16 residues.

This rearrangement joins TRBV9 to TRBJ2-1, with 11 positions matching TRBD2. CDR1 is SGDLS, CDR2 YYNGEE, per germline. Trimming took 7 bases from V and 8 from J; bases not matched to a gene: 8. The length of the CDR3 is 14 residues. CDR3 residues: CASGTLGLADEQFF. The CDR3 DNA reads as TGTGCCAGCGGCACATTGGGACTAGCGGATGAGCAGTTCTTC.

The chain has TRBV4-3 and TRBJ2-3; D is uncertain. The CDR3 extends over 15 amino acids. Trimming removed 0 bases from V and 4 bases from J, with 11 bases in between. Per the germline V gene, CDR1 is LGHNA and CDR2 is YSLEER. CDR3 amino acids: CASSQDRSEPDTQYF. The CDR3 DNA follows: TGCGCCAGCAGCCAAGATCGTAGTGAACCAGATACGCAGTATTTT.

V usage is TRBV19 and J usage is TRBJ1-2, with D possibly TRBD1 on 6 matching bases. V was cut by 4 bases and J by 0 bases, with 9 bases left in between. CDR1 is LNHDA and CDR2 is SQIVND in the germline V gene (reference sequence). CDR3 length equals 14 residues. DNA of the CDR3: TGTGCCAGTAGTACAGGGGTAGCTAACTATGGCTACACCTTC. It yields the protein CASSTGVANYGYTF.